This note documents a single T cell receptor (beta chain) sequence. The antigen is undetermined. The data derive from a study of cytotoxic CD8 clonotypes in ibrutinib-treated CLL. Overall study context: Results showed roughly 24 partial and 2 complete responses; following median approximately 73 months, roughly 15 remained remitted, about 12 advanced.

For TCR beta libraries, roughly 2.2 micrograms of genomic DNA were obtained from cryopreserved PBMCs. The method was immunoSEQ multiplex PCR; TCRdb's version includes in-frame clones alone and lacks a portion of them. The data show more than 75,000 clones, over 60% seen once. General study points: Clonality grew at ibrutinib response; at progression, it decreased back toward baseline. Under therapy, public clonotypes either contracted or stayed stable, and they were uncommon.

The starting material was PBMCs, obtained after 24 months of ibrutinib treatment. This sequence originates from a human donor with chronic lymphocytic leukemia.

The CDR3 DNA is TGCGCCAGCAGCCAATCAGGGGGAGAGACCCAGTACTTC. Its protein product is CASSQSGGETQYF. The gene calls are TRBV4-1 and TRBJ2-5, with 7 positions matching TRBD1. The V gene's germline CDR1 is MGHRA and CDR2 YSYEKL. CDR3 size: 13 residues. Trimming cost V 2 bases and J 4 bases; bases outside gene matches: 1.